The 6 T cell receptor beta chains below were found in one sample sequenced in a study of CD8 T cells in ankylosing spondylitis. TCRdb reprocessed the 5' RACE reads via MiXCR and lists one record per CDR3 protein. The sample records hundreds of thousands of distinct CDR3 sequences, around 21% being singletons. Sequenced material: blood, either unsorted or a sorted T cell fraction (not recorded which). The receptors stem from a female donor with ankylosing spondylitis or in good health (not recorded which).

In the case of this clonotype: The junction departs from germline at one end; a sequencing error may be responsible. The CDR3 nucleotides are TGCGCCAGCAGCACCGGGACCAGGACCTCCGACGAGCAGTACTTC. It translates to CASSTGTRTSDEQYF. V usage is TRBV5-1 and J usage is TRBJ2-7; either TRBD1 or TRBD2 may supply D (5 bases each). The CDR3 runs to 15 residues. The germline CDR1 and CDR2 sequences are SGHRS and YFSETQ.

The chain is built from TRBV20-1 and TRBJ2-3; the D is unclear. The CDR3 length is 16 residues. V lost 1 base to trimming and J lost 2 bases, with 16 bases between them. The germline V gene encodes CDR1 DFQATT and CDR2 SNEGSKA (reference sequence). The CDR3 reads CSARVPRASLTDTQYF. In nucleotides, the CDR3 is TGCAGTGCTAGAGTTCCCCGGGCGAGCCTCACAGATACGCAGTATTTT.

The rearrangement links TRBV5-1 to TRBJ2-1, with 9 nucleotides matching TRBD1. The CDR3 has 14 amino acids. The germline CDR1 and CDR2 sequences are SGHRS and YFSETQ. The ends lost 4 bases at V and 7 bases at J; junction bases unmatched: 6. The chain's CDR3 is CASSPGTGSNEQFF. Here the CDR3 DNA reads TGCGCCAGCAGCCCCGGGACAGGGAGTAATGAGCAGTTCTTC.

There are many counts of this clonotype. This sequence joins TRBV20-1 and TRBJ2-1, with 7 bases that match TRBD2. J gave up 7 bases and V 8 bases, and 11 bases lay outside the gene matches. CDR1 and CDR2 from the germline V gene are DFQATT and SNEGSKA (reference sequence). This CDR3 is 13 amino acids long. The CDR3 sequence is CSPRPPAGNEQFF. The CDR3 DNA reads as TGCAGTCCTCGTCCGCCAGCGGGGAATGAGCAGTTCTTC.

This chain links TRBV2 with TRBJ2-7, with D hard to call. The germline V gene encodes CDR1 SNHLY and CDR2 FYNNEI. The V gene lost 6 bases and the J gene lost 2 bases, with 11 bases spanning the gap. This CDR3 spans 13 amino acids. Here the CDR3 reads CASRKFSTYEQYF. The CDR3 DNA is TGTGCCAGCAGAAAATTCTCTACCTACGAGCAGTACTTC.

This clonotype was picked up a small number of times. The V call is TRBV20-1, the J call TRBJ2-1; D is possibly TRBD2 (5 bases). CDR1 DFQATT and CDR2 SNEGSKA come from the germline V gene (reference sequence). CDR3 length: 16 residues. Deletions cut 0 bases from V and 0 bases from J, with 12 bases between. CDR3 amino acids: CSARDRQRSSYNEQFF. CDR3 nucleotides: TGCAGTGCTAGAGATCGGCAGCGGAGCTCCTACAATGAGCAGTTCTTC.